The T cell receptor beta chain described here comes from a study of cytomegalovirus exposure and HLA in healthy donors. Overall study context: Genotyping showed about 80% of 300 to 450 donors falling in the Caucasian-associated ancestry cluster. Findings and caveats of the study: The authors judged a highly shared variant cluster likely a sequencing artifact. Later on, an analysis found that several of the most significant clusters appeared to be linked to common viral pathogens, which included parvovirus B19.

Germline CDR1 MNHNS, CDR2 SASEGT. With V trimmed by 1 base and J by 5 bases, 7 bases remained unmatched. The CDR3 loop spans 15 amino acids. Regarding this clone: Its antigen remains unknown.

PCR involved 60 Vbeta and 13 Jbeta primers. Sequencing was performed with immunoSEQ multiplex PCR; in TCRdb, only in-frame clones are kept and a portion is missing. Of about 120,000 clones in the sample, less than 75% were seen once. This clonotype was sampled from a woman aged 40 to 55 in good health and CMV-seronegative. Specimen: PBMCs. V usage is TRBV6-1 and J usage is TRBJ2-5; 7 bases agree with TRBD2. The DNA of the CDR3 is TGTGCCAGCAGTGAAGGAGGTACTAGCGTCGAGACCCAGTACTTC. Translating it yields CASSEGGTSVETQYF.